These T cell receptor beta chains were read from a single sample in a study of T cell responses to AZD1222 COVID-19 vaccine. This table comes from immunoSEQ multiplex PCR, and its TCRdb copy is limited to in-frame clones, with some not included. This sample has some 60,000 clones; 70% to 80% occur once, and the top ten carry less than 4.5%. The material sequenced was peripheral blood, taken 28 days after the second AZD1222 dose. Source of these receptors: an adult who received the AZD1222 COVID-19 vaccine. CDR3s include the opening cysteine and the closing phenylalanine or tryptophan. A D gene is named only where the DNA matches it firmly. Where a row states a size, it is once, few, many or the class of an expanded clone; other rows omit it.

J gene: TRBJ2-3; clone size: once; D gene: TRBD2; CDR3 length: 15; V gene: TRBV4-3; CDR3 protein: CASSRGLADTDTQYF; CDR3 DNA: TGCGCCAGCAGCCGAGGACTAGCGGACACAGATACGCAGTATTTT
J gene: TRBJ1-1; clone size: .; D gene: .; CDR3 length: 14; V gene: TRBV19; CDR3 protein: CASSIRVERGEAFF; CDR3 DNA: TGTGCCAGTAGTATAAGGGTTGAGCGGGGTGAAGCTTTCTTT
J gene: TRBJ1-6; clone size: .; D gene: .; CDR3 length: 14; V gene: TRBV18; CDR3 protein: CASSPAGDDSPLHF; CDR3 DNA: TGTGCCAGCTCACCGGCCGGAGATGATTCACCCCTCCACTTT
J gene: TRBJ1-1; clone size: .; D gene: .; CDR3 length: 16; V gene: TRBV3-1/TRBV3-2; CDR3 protein: CASSPLLQGIPRGAFF; CDR3 DNA: TGTGCCAGCAGCCCCCTTCTACAAGGGATTCCAAGAGGAGCTTTCTTT
J gene: TRBJ2-1; clone size: .; D gene: .; CDR3 length: 16; V gene: TRBV5-4; CDR3 protein: CASSFPGASSYNEQFF; CDR3 DNA: TGTGCCAGCAGCTTCCCGGGAGCGAGCTCCTACAATGAGCAGTTCTTC
J gene: TRBJ1-2; clone size: .; D gene: .; CDR3 length: 13; V gene: TRBV3-1/TRBV3-2; CDR3 protein: CASSPLGNYGYTF; CDR3 DNA: TGTGCCAGCAGCCCCCTTGGGAACTATGGCTACACCTTC
J gene: TRBJ2-2; clone size: few; D gene: TRBD2; CDR3 length: 16; V gene: TRBV5-4; CDR3 protein: CASSLVKRGAPGELFF; CDR3 DNA: TGTGCCAGCAGCTTGGTCAAGCGGGGGGCCCCCGGGGAGCTGTTTTTT
J gene: TRBJ2-7; clone size: once; D gene: TRBD1; CDR3 length: 14; V gene: TRBV24-1; CDR3 protein: CATSDPDRAYEQYF; CDR3 DNA: TGTGCCACCAGTGACCCGGACAGGGCCTACGAGCAGTACTTC
J gene: TRBJ1-2; clone size: few; D gene: TRBD1; CDR3 length: 12; V gene: TRBV7-8; CDR3 protein: CASSLGQGGYTF; CDR3 DNA: TGTGCCAGCAGCCTGGGACAGGGAGGCTACACCTTC
J gene: TRBJ1-5; clone size: medium-sized; D gene: TRBD1; CDR3 length: 14; V gene: TRBV7-2; CDR3 protein: CASSSQGQGQPQHF; CDR3 DNA: TGTGCCAGCAGCTCACAGGGACAGGGTCAGCCCCAGCATTTT
J gene: TRBJ1-6; clone size: .; D gene: TRBD1; CDR3 length: 15; V gene: TRBV2; CDR3 protein: CASSRDRGENSPLHF; CDR3 DNA: TGTGCCAGCAGTAGGGACAGGGGGGAGAATTCACCCCTCCACTTT
J gene: TRBJ1-6; clone size: once; D gene: .; CDR3 length: 15; V gene: TRBV11-1; CDR3 protein: CASSDIPGPVEALHF; CDR3 DNA: TGTGCCAGCAGCGATATTCCGGGACCGGTCGAGGCCCTCCACTTT
J gene: TRBJ2-5; clone size: few; D gene: .; CDR3 length: 13; V gene: TRBV6-2/TRBV6-3; CDR3 protein: CASSWGPEGTQYF; CDR3 DNA: TGTGCCAGCAGTTGGGGCCCGGAGGGGACCCAGTACTTC
J gene: TRBJ1-6; clone size: few; D gene: .; CDR3 length: 17; V gene: TRBV6-2/TRBV6-3; CDR3 protein: CASSWGQLSSYNSPLHF; CDR3 DNA: TGTGCCAGCAGTTGGGGCCAACTGAGCTCCTATAATTCACCCCTCCACTTT
J gene: TRBJ2-2; clone size: .; D gene: .; CDR3 length: 12; V gene: TRBV28; CDR3 protein: CASSLNTGELFF; CDR3 DNA: TGTGCCAGCAGTTTGAACACCGGGGAGCTGTTTTTT
J gene: TRBJ2-1; clone size: .; D gene: .; CDR3 length: 13; V gene: TRBV6-5; CDR3 protein: CASSYRAEGWQFF; CDR3 DNA: TGTGCCAGCAGTTACCGGGCGGAGGGATGGCAGTTCTTC
J gene: TRBJ1-4; clone size: .; D gene: .; CDR3 length: 16; V gene: TRBV3-1/TRBV3-2; CDR3 protein: CASSQDTADLREKLFF; CDR3 DNA: TGTGCCAGCAGCCAAGATACCGCGGACCTGCGGGAAAAACTGTTTTTT
J gene: TRBJ1-1; clone size: .; D gene: .; CDR3 length: 15; V gene: TRBV10-3; CDR3 protein: CAISEVGQGGTEAFF; CDR3 DNA: TGTGCCATCAGTGAAGTTGGGCAGGGTGGGACTGAAGCTTTCTTT
J gene: TRBJ1-5; clone size: .; D gene: TRBD1; CDR3 length: 14; V gene: TRBV19; CDR3 protein: CASSSTGGNQPQHF; CDR3 DNA: TGTGCCAGTAGTAGCACAGGGGGCAATCAGCCCCAGCATTTT
J gene: TRBJ2-7; clone size: .; D gene: TRBD1; CDR3 length: 14; V gene: TRBV4-3; CDR3 protein: CASSLTDRVHEQYF; CDR3 DNA: TGCGCCAGCAGCCTCACGGACAGGGTCCACGAGCAGTACTTC
J gene: TRBJ1-6; clone size: .; D gene: .; CDR3 length: 13; V gene: TRBV7-9; CDR3 protein: CASSLASAAPLHF; CDR3 DNA: TGTGCCAGCAGCTTAGCGAGCGCGGCACCCCTCCACTTT
J gene: TRBJ1-1; clone size: .; D gene: .; CDR3 length: 15; V gene: TRBV4-2; CDR3 protein: CASSQDPGSEVEAFF; CDR3 DNA: TGTGCCAGCAGCCAAGATCCGGGGAGCGAGGTTGAAGCTTTCTTT
J gene: TRBJ1-2; clone size: .; D gene: .; CDR3 length: 15; V gene: TRBV3-1/TRBV3-2; CDR3 protein: CASSPGPRADYGYTF; CDR3 DNA: TGTGCCAGCAGCCCGGGGCCCAGGGCTGACTATGGCTACACCTTC